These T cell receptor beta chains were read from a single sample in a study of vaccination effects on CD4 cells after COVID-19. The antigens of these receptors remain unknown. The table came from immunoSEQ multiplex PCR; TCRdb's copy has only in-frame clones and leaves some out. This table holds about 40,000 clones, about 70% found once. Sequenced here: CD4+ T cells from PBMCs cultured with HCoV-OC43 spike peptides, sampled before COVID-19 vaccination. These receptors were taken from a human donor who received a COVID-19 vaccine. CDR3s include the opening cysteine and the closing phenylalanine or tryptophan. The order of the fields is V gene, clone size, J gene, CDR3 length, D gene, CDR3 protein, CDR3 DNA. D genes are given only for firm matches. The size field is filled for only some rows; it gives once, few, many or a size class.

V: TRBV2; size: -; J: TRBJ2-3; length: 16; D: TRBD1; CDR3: CASRLQGILSTDTQYF; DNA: TGTGCCAGCAGGCTACAGGGGATTTTGAGCACAGATACGCAGTATTTT
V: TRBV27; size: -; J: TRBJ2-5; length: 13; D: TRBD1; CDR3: CASSSRGRETQYF; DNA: TGTGCCAGCAGTTCCAGGGGGCGGGAGACCCAGTACTTC
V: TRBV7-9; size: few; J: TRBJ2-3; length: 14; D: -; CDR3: CASSLRPPTDTQYF; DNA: TGTGCCAGCAGCTTACGGCCGCCCACAGATACGCAGTATTTT
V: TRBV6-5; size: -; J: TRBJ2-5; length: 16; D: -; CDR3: CASSYSIVSGQETQYF; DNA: TGTGCCAGCAGTTACTCGATTGTTAGCGGCCAAGAGACCCAGTACTTC
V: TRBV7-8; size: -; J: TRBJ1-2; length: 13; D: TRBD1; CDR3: CATRQGNNYGYTF; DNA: TGTGCCACCCGACAGGGAAATAACTATGGCTACACCTTC
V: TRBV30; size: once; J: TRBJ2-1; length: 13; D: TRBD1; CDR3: CAWSLHRGNEQFF; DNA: TGTGCCTGGAGTCTCCACAGGGGCAATGAGCAGTTCTTC
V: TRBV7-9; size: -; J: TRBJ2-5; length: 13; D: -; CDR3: CASSLEGAETQYF; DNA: TGTGCCAGCAGCTTAGAAGGGGCCGAGACCCAGTACTTC
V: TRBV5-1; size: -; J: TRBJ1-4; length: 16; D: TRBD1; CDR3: CASSLGWGTEGEKLFF; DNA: TGCGCCAGCAGCTTGGGATGGGGGACAGAAGGCGAAAAACTGTTTTTT
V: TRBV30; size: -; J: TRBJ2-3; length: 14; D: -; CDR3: CAWSVSGYTDTQYF; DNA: TGTGCCTGGAGTGTATCGGGGTACACAGATACGCAGTATTTT
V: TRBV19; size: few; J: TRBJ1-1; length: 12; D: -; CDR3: CASNRANTEAFF; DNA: TGTGCCAGTAATCGGGCCAACACTGAAGCTTTCTTT
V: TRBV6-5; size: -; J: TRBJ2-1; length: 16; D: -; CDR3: CASSYSNQPGQDEQFF; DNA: TGTGCCAGCAGTTACTCGAATCAACCAGGTCAGGATGAGCAGTTCTTC
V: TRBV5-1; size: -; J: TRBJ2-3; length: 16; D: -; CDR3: CASSLGGGYGTDTQYF; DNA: TGCGCCAGCAGCTTGGGTGGGGGGTACGGCACAGATACGCAGTATTTT
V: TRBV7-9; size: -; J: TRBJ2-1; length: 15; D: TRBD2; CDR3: CASRSGLAGGDEQFF; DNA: TGTGCCAGCAGGTCCGGACTAGCGGGAGGGGATGAGCAGTTCTTC
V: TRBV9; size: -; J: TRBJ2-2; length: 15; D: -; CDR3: CASSVSVRGSGELFF; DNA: TGTGCCAGCAGCGTAAGCGTCAGGGGAAGCGGGGAGCTGTTTTTT
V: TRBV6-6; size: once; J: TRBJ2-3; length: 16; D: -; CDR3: CASSYSKGDPTDTQYF; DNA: TGTGCCAGCAGTTACTCGAAAGGGGATCCCACAGATACGCAGTATTTT
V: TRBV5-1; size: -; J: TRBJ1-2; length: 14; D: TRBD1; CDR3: CASSLDRDSYGYTF; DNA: TGCGCCAGCAGCTTGGACCGGGACAGCTATGGCTACACCTTC
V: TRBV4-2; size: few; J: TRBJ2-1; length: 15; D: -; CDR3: CASSQGLTNRNEQFF; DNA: TGTGCCAGCAGCCAAGGGCTGACAAATAGGAATGAGCAGTTCTTC
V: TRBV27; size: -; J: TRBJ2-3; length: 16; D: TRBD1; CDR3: CASSSADRGMADTQYF; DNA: TGTGCCAGCAGTTCAGCAGACAGGGGAATGGCAGATACGCAGTATTTT
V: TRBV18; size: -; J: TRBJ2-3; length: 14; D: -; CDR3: CASSTGTATDTQYF; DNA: TGTGCCAGCTCAACAGGGACGGCCACAGATACGCAGTATTTT
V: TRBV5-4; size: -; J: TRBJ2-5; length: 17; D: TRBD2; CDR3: CASSIGGSGGRGETQYF; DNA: TGTGCCAGCTCAATCGGTGGTAGCGGGGGGAGAGGGGAGACCCAGTACTTC
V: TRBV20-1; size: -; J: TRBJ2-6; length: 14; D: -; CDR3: CSAGGYSGANVLTF; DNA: TGCAGTGCTGGTGGATACTCTGGGGCCAACGTCCTGACTTTC
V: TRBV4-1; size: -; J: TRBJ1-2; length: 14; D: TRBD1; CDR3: CASSQPDRNYGYTF; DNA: TGCGCCAGCAGCCAACCGGACAGGAACTATGGCTACACCTTC
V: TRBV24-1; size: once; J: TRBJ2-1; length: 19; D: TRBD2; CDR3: CATRIPGLAGKSSYNEQFF; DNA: TGTGCCACCAGAATACCGGGACTAGCGGGAAAGAGCTCCTACAATGAGCAGTTCTTC
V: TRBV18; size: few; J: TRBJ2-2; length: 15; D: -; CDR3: CASSPYQSNTGELFF; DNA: TGTGCCAGCTCACCGTATCAGTCGAACACCGGGGAGCTGTTTTTT
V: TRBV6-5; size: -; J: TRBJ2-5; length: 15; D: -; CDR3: CASSLGGTDIETQYF; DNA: TGTGCCAGCAGCCTGGGGGGGACAGACATTGAGACCCAGTACTTC
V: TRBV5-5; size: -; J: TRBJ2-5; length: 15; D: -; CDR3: CASSLGPTMGETQYF; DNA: TGTGCCAGCAGCTTGGGTCCTACAATGGGAGAGACCCAGTACTTC
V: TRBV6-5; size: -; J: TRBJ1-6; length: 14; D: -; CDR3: CASRGGAGESPLHF; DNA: TGTGCCAGCAGGGGGGGAGCAGGGGAATCACCCCTCCACTTT
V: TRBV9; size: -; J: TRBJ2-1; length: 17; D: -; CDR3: CASSPPWTLSSYNEQFF; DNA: TGTGCCAGCAGCCCTCCTTGGACTCTCAGCTCCTACAATGAGCAGTTCTTC
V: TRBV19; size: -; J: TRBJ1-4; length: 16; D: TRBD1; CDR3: CASSGQGASTNEKLFF; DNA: TGTGCCAGTTCGGGACAGGGGGCTTCAACTAATGAAAAACTGTTTTTT
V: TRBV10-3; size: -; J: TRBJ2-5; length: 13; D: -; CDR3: CAISGNSQETQYF; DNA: TGTGCCATCAGTGGGAACAGTCAAGAGACCCAGTACTTC
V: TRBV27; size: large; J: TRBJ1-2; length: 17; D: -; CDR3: CASSLSEATLQPYGYTF; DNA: TGTGCCAGCAGTTTGTCGGAGGCGACTCTGCAACCCTATGGCTACACCTTC
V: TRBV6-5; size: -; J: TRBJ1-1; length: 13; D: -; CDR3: CASSYTGNLPAFF; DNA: TGTGCCAGCAGTTACACAGGGAACCTACCGGCTTTCTTT
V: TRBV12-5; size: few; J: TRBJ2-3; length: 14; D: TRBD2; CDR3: CASKTSWNTDTQYF; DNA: TGTGCTAGTAAGACTAGCTGGAACACAGATACGCAGTATTTT
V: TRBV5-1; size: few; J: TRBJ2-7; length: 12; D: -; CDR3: CASSPDGYEQYF; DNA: TGCGCCAGCAGCCCGGACGGATACGAGCAGTACTTC
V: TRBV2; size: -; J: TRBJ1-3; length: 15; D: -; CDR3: CASSEDGISGNTIYF; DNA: TGTGCCAGCAGTGAAGACGGAATCTCTGGAAACACCATATATTTT
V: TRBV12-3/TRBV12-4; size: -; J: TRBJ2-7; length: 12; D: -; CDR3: CASREGGREQYF; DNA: TGTGCCAGCCGCGAGGGGGGGCGGGAGCAGTACTTC
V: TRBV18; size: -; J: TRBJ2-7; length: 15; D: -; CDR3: CASSPQVGDAYEQYF; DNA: TGTGCCAGCTCACCTCAGGTGGGCGACGCCTACGAGCAGTACTTC
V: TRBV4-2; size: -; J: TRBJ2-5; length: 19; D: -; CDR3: CASIPSRTPNRVRQETQYF; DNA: TGTGCCAGCATCCCCTCCCGAACCCCCAACAGGGTCCGGCAAGAGACCCAGTACTTC
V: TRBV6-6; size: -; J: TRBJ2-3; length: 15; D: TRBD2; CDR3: CASRVSGVPTDTQYF; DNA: TGTGCCAGCAGGGTTAGCGGGGTACCCACAGATACGCAGTATTTT
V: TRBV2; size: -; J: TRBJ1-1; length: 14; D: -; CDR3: CASRSDAVNTEAFF; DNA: TGTGCCAGCAGGTCCGACGCGGTGAACACTGAAGCTTTCTTT
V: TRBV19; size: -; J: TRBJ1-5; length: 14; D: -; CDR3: CASSMGAHNQPQHF; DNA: TGTGCCAGTAGTATGGGGGCACACAATCAGCCCCAGCATTTT
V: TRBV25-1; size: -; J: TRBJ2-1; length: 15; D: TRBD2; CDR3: CASSPPGLAGNEQFF; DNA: TGTGCCAGCAGCCCTCCGGGACTAGCGGGCAATGAGCAGTTCTTC
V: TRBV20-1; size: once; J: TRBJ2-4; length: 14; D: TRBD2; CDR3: CSASWREAGNIQYF; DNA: TGCAGTGCTAGTTGGCGGGAGGCGGGGAACATTCAGTACTTC
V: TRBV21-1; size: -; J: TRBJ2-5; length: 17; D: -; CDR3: CASSNKQVLAEKETQYF; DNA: TGTGCCAGCAGCAACAAGCAGGTACTAGCGGAAAAAGAGACCCAGTACTTC
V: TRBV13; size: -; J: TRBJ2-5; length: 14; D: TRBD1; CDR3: CASTVNRGRETQYF; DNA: TGTGCCAGCACCGTAAACAGGGGGCGTGAGACCCAGTACTTC
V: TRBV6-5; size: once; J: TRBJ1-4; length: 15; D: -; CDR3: CASTPRGDVNEKLFF; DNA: TGTGCCAGCACCCCAAGGGGGGACGTAAATGAAAAACTGTTTTTT
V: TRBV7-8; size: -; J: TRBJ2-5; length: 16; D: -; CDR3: CASSLRGSLSSQTQYF; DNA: TGTGCCAGCAGCTTGCGCGGTAGTCTAAGCTCCCAGACCCAGTACTTC
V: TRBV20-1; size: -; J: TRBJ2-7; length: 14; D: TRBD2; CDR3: CSANDIAGRYEQYF; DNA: TGCAGTGCTAATGATATAGCGGGGAGATACGAGCAGTACTTC
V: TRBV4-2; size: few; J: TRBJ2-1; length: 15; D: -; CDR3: CASSQDFGAGDEQFF; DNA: TGTGCCAGCAGCCAAGATTTTGGGGCTGGCGATGAGCAGTTCTTC
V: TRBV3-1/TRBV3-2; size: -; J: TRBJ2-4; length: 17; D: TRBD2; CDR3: CASSATSAYLAKNIQYF; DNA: TGTGCCAGCAGCGCGACTAGCGCATATCTAGCCAAAAACATTCAGTACTTC
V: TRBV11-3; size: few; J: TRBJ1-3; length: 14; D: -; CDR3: CASSFGTGGNTIYF; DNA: TGTGCCAGCAGCTTTGGTACCGGTGGAAACACCATATATTTT
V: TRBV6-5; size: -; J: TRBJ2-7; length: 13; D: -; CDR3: CASSYSESYEQYF; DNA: TGTGCCAGCAGTTACTCAGAAAGCTACGAGCAGTACTTC
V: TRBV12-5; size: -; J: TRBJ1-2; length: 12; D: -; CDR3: CASGFTGYGYTF; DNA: TGTGCTAGTGGTTTTACAGGCTATGGCTACACCTTC
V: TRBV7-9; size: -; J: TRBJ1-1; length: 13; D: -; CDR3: CASSPHMNTEAFF; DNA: TGTGCCAGCAGCCCCCATATGAACACTGAAGCTTTCTTT
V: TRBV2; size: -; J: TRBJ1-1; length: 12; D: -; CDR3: CASSFRLPEAFF; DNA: TGTGCCAGCAGTTTCAGGTTGCCCGAAGCTTTCTTT
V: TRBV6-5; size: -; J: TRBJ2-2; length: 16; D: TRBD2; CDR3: CASSYTGGLDTGELFF; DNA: TGTGCCAGCAGTTACACGGGGGGGCTGGACACCGGGGAGCTGTTTTTT
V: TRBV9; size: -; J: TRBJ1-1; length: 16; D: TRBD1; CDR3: CASSGRQGLMNTEAFF; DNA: TGTGCCAGCAGCGGGCGACAGGGGCTGATGAACACTGAAGCTTTCTTT
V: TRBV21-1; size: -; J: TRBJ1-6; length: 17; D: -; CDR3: CASSKGGCRSYNSPLHF; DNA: TGTGCCAGCAGCAAAGGGGGTTGTCGCTCCTATAATTCACCCCTCCACTTT
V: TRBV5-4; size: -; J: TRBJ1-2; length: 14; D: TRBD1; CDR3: CASSPRQGFDGYTF; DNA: TGTGCCAGCAGCCCCCGACAGGGTTTCGATGGCTACACCTTC
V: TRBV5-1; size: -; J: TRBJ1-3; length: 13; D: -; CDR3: CASSFGSGNTIYF; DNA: TGCGCCAGCAGCTTCGGGTCTGGAAACACCATATATTTT